One sample yielded the 5 T cell receptor beta chains listed below, sequenced in a study of PD-1 blockade in classical Hodgkin lymphoma (dated by TCRdb to about 2020). This specimen's time point label, per the study, means: cycle 2 day 1 (C2D1) of nivolumab. All trial patients had relapsed after autologous stem cell transplantation, with cohorts A, B and C differing in prior brentuximab vedotin exposure. The library was built by means of the immunoSEQ multiplex PCR assay. TCRdb obtained this table from immuneACCESS and retained in-frame rearrangements with V and J assigned. These tables miss some clones; where compared with another copy, unresolved V genes account for less than half of the shortfall, and the remainder is unexplained. The sample includes fewer than 80,000 clones, with 71% observed a single time. In total, the top ten clones hold 9% to 10% of the sample. The material sequenced was peripheral blood mononuclear cells (PBMCs), taken before the second cycle of nivolumab. The source of these receptors is a human donor with classical Hodgkin lymphoma.

This CDR3 is CASSPPNSAKNIQYF. CDR3 DNA sequence: TGTGCCAGCTCACCACCCAACTCGGCCAAAAACATTCAGTACTTC. This sequence joins TRBV18 and TRBJ2-4; D not certain. V lost 0 bases and J 1 base, leaving 7 bases between the germline ends. There are 15 residues in the CDR3. CDR1 is KGHSH, CDR2 LQKENI, per germline.

This chain joins TRBV6-1 and TRBJ1-2; no clear D. This CDR3 contains 13 residues. Germline V gives CDR1 MNHNS, CDR2 SASEGT. The germline V and J ends were trimmed by 0 bases and 8 bases, with 10 bases remaining between them. CDR3 in amino acids: CASSEAPSRGYTF. DNA for the CDR3: TGTGCCAGCAGTGAAGCCCCATCACGGGGCTACACCTTC.

This sequence joins TRBV6-5 and TRBJ2-7, with D perhaps TRBD1 (5 bases). This CDR3 has 14 amino acids. The ends were cut back, 0 bases at V and 0 bases at J, with 6 bases in the middle. Looked up from germline, CDR1 is MNHEY and CDR2 is SVGAGI. The CDR3 bases are TGTGCCAGCAGTTACTCGCAGGGCTCCTACGAGCAGTACTTC. Protein sequence: CASSYSQGSYEQYF.

This chain joins TRBV27 and TRBJ1-4, with unresolved D. CDR3 length equals 13 residues. Trimming removed 6 bases from V and 8 bases from J, with 13 bases in between. The V gene's germline CDR1 is MNHEY and CDR2 SMNVEV (reference sequence). The CDR3: CASRVVSGEKLFF. The DNA of the CDR3 is TGTGCCAGCAGAGTGGTGTCGGGCGAAAAACTGTTTTTT.

The chain links TRBV27 to TRBJ2-3, with 7 bases aligning to TRBD1. This CDR3 region has 15 residues. The germline gives CDR1 MNHEY, CDR2 SMNVEV (reference sequence). The trim removed 3 bases at V and 3 bases at J, leaving 6 bases unmatched. CDR3 protein: CASSFSGQRTDTQYF. CDR3 bases: TGTGCCAGCAGTTTTTCGGGACAGAGGACAGATACGCAGTATTTT.